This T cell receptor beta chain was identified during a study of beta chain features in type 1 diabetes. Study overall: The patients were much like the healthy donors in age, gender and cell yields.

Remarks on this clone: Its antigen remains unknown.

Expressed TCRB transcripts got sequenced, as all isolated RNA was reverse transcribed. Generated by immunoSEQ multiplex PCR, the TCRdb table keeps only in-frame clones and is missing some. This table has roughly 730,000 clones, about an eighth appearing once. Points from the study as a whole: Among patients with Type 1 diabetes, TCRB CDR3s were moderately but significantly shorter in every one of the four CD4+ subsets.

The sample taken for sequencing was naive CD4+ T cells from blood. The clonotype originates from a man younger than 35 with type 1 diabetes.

The CDR3 loop is CASSLTGGPYGYTF. CDR3 nucleotides: TGTGCCAGCAGTCTCACAGGAGGGCCCTATGGCTACACCTTC. The J gene is TRBJ1-2, the V gene TRBV28; D possibly corresponds to TRBD1 (5 bases). V was shortened by 5 bases and J by 4 bases, with 14 bases between the two germline ends. In germline, CDR1 is MDHEN, CDR2 SYDVKM. The CDR3 contains 14 residues.